The TCR beta chain under discussion was sequenced for a study of cytomegalovirus exposure and HLA in healthy donors. With 60 Vbeta and 13 Jbeta primers, the PCR was carried out. Sequencing used immunoSEQ multiplex PCR; TCRdb keeps in-frame clones, though not all of them. The sample lists approximately 170,000 clones, about 82% occurring once. Details on this clone: What it recognizes is unknown.

The study's findings and limits: Several top significant clusters appeared, in a later analysis, to be linked to common viral pathogens. TCR beta V- and J-gene trimming, according to a later analysis, was linked to a missense DCLRE1C variant.

Healthy bone marrow donors made up the donor group. The TCR originated in a male donor in good health and CMV-seronegative. Sequences were obtained from PBMCs.

CDR3 protein: CASSLERGSTEAFF. The CDR3 DNA reads as TGTGCCAGCAGCTTAGAAAGAGGGAGCACTGAAGCTTTCTTT. This rearrangement joins TRBV11-1 to TRBJ1-1, with D hard to call. Germline V gives CDR1 SGHAT, CDR2 FQDESV (reference sequence). This CDR3 has 14 residues. V lost 1 base and J lost 4, with 10 bases in between.